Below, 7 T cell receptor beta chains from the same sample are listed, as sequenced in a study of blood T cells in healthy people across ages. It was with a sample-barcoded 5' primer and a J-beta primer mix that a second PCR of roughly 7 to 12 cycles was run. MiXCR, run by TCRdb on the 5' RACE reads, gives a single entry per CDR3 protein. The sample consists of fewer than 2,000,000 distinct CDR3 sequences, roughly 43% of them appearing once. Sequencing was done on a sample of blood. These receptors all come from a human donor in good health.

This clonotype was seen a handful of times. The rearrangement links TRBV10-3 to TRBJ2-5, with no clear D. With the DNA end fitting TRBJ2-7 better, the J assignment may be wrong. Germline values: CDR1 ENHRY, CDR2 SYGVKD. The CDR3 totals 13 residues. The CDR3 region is CAITAEDVVEQYF. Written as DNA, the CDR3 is TGTGCCATCACTGCCGAAGATGTGGTCGAGCAGTACTTC.

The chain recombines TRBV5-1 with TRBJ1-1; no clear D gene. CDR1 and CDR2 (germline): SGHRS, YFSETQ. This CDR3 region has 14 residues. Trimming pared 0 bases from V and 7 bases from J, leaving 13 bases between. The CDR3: CASSLERPRIEAFF. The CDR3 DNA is TGCGCCAGCAGCTTGGAGAGACCCCGGATTGAAGCTTTCTTT.

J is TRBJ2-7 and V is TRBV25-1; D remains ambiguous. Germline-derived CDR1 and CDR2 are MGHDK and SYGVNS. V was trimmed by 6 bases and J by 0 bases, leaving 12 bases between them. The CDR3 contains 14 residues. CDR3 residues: CASSERATSYEQYF. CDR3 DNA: TGTGCCAGCAGCGAACGGGCAACCTCCTACGAGCAGTACTTC.

CDR3 sequence reads: CASSLVDRFYEQYF. CDR3 nucleotide sequence: TGTGCCAGCAGCTTGGTGGACAGGTTCTACGAGCAGTACTTC. The V and J genes are TRBV7-9 and TRBJ2-7; 7 bases align to TRBD1. This CDR3 is built from 14 residues. Germline V lookup: CDR1 SEHNR, CDR2 FQNEAQ (reference sequence). The V segment lost 3 bases and the J segment 3 bases; nucleotides outside the gene matches: 5.

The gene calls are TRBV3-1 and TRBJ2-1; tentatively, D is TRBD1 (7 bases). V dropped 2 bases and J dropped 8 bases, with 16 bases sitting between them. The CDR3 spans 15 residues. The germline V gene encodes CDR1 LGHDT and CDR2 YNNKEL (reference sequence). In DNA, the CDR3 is TGTGCCAGCAGCCAACCGGGTGGAGGGGGCGATGAGCAGTTCTTC. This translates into CASSQPGGGGDEQFF.

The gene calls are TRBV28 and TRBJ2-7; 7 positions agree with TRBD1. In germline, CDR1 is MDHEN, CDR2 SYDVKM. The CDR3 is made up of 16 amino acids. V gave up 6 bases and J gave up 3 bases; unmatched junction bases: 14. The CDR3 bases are TGTGCCAGCAGCCCGAATACCGTGACAGGGTACTACGAGCAGTACTTC. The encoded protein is CASSPNTVTGYYEQYF.

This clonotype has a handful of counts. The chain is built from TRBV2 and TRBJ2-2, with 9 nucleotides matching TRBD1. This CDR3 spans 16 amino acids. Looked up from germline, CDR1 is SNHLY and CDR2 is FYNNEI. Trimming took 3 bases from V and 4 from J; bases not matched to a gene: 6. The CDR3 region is CASSERGDRATGELFF. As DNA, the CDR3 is TGTGCCAGCAGTGAGAGAGGGGACAGGGCCACCGGGGAGCTGTTTTTT.